The following is a T cell receptor (beta chain) sequence with its context. CDR1 and CDR2 from the germline V gene are MGHRA and YSYEKL. Trimming at V came to 1 base and at J to 3 bases, leaving 2 bases not matched to a gene. This CDR3 is built from 14 residues. MiXCR, applied by TCRdb to the RT-PCR reads, yields one record per CDR3 protein. This table has almost 700,000 distinct CDR3 sequences, approximately 15% appearing once. J is TRBJ2-7 and V is TRBV4-1; 8 nucleotides match TRBD2. The source material was memory CD4+ T cells from blood. This TCR was recovered from a female donor in good health, serving as a healthy control. The CDR3: CASSQALADYEQYF. Written as DNA, the CDR3 is TGCGCCAGCAGCCAAGCACTAGCGGACTACGAGCAGTACTTC.